The 18 T cell receptor beta chains given below trace back to one sample, sequenced in a study of blood T cell repertoires in COVID-19. Clones were read by immunoSEQ multiplex PCR, and TCRdb kept only the in-frame ones, dropping some. The data contain roughly 100,000 clones, around 88% of them seen just once; the ten biggest clones take up around 20%. The sample comprised peripheral blood. These receptors originate from a woman aged 80 or over with acute or convalescent COVID-19.

The gene calls are TRBV5-1 and TRBJ2-7; TRBD1 agrees at 7 bases. The CDR3 is 14 amino acids. J lost 6 bases, V lost 0 bases, and 6 bases had no gene match. Germline V CDR1 and CDR2: SGHRS, YFSETQ. The CDR3 region has the DNA TGCGCCAGCAGCTTGGGGGACAGAAATTCCGAGCAGTACTTC. This encodes CASSLGDRNSEQYF.

The rearrangement joins TRBV2 to TRBJ1-2, with 7 nucleotides matching TRBD1. V lost 7 bases, J lost 0 bases, and 11 bases stayed unmatched. This CDR3 has 16 amino acids. Looked up from germline, CDR1 is SNHLY and CDR2 is FYNNEI. CDR3 sequence (DNA): TGTGCCAGCAATGTACAGGGGACCCTAGCTAACTATGGCTACACCTTC. Translated: CASNVQGTLANYGYTF.

V and J are TRBV5-1 and TRBJ1-4, with a tentative D call TRBD1 (6 bases). This CDR3 is 13 amino acids long. The ends were cut back, 4 bases at V and 7 bases at J, with 11 bases in the middle. The germline V gene has CDR1 SGHRS and CDR2 YFSETQ. CDR3 sequence (DNA): TGCGCCAGCAGCGCCGGACAGCGTGAAAAACTGTTTTTT. This encodes CASSAGQREKLFF.

This clone was observed a single time. This chain joins TRBV5-1 and TRBJ2-2; TRBD1 matches 8 bases. CDR3 length: 15 amino acids. J was trimmed by 0 bases and V by 2 bases; bases with no gene match: 0. Germline CDR1 is SGHRS and CDR2 is YFSETQ. CDR3 loop: CASSLQGANTGELFF. CDR3 nucleotides: TGCGCCAGCAGCTTACAGGGGGCGAACACCGGGGAGCTGTTTTTT.

The V gene is TRBV28, the J gene TRBJ2-7, with TRBD1 identical over 7 bases. This CDR3 comprises 14 residues. V gave up 3 bases and J gave up 3 bases; unmatched junction bases: 5. CDR1 and CDR2 (germline): MDHEN, SYDVKM. Written as DNA, the CDR3 is TGTGCCAGCAGTTTGACAGGGTCGGGCTACGAGCAGTACTTC. Protein product: CASSLTGSGYEQYF. The whole variable domain, filled in from reference TRBV28 and TRBJ2-7, reads DVKVTQSSRYLVKRTGEKVFLECVQDMDHENMFWYRQDPGLGLRLIYFSYDVKMKEKGDIPEGYSVSREKKERFSLILESASTNQTSMYLCASSLTGSGYEQYFGPGTRLTVT.

A single count supports this clone. The CDR3 loop is CASSSVAGSSDTQYF. The CDR3 DNA reads TGTGCCAGTAGTTCGGTAGCGGGGAGTTCAGATACGCAGTATTTT. This rearrangement joins TRBV19 to TRBJ2-3, with 8 positions matching TRBD2. The germline gives CDR1 LNHDA, CDR2 SQIVND (reference sequence). The CDR3 runs to 15 residues. V gave up 5 bases and J gave up 4 bases; unmatched junction bases: 8.

This clone was seen only once. The chain couples TRBV5-4 to TRBJ2-2; unclear D gene. V dropped 0 bases and J dropped 7 bases, with 7 bases sitting between them. This CDR3 contains 13 residues. Germline CDR1 reads SGHNT; CDR2 reads YYREEE (reference sequence). Here the CDR3 reads CASSLEYGGELFF. CDR3 in DNA: TGTGCCAGCAGCTTGGAGTACGGCGGGGAGCTGTTTTTT.

This clone was detected only a few times. The chain is built from TRBV29-1 and TRBJ1-4; D is perhaps TRBD1 (5 bases). V was cut by 5 bases and J by 5 bases, with 12 bases left in between. Germline V CDR1 and CDR2: SQVTM, ANQGSEA. The CDR3 consists of 13 residues. Written as DNA, the CDR3 is TGCAGCGTTATGCTGCGGGACAATGAAAAACTGTTTTTT. Translation: CSVMLRDNEKLFF.

The chain joins TRBV7-2 to TRBJ2-1; 8 nucleotides line up with TRBD2. The junction had 11 bases not matched to a gene; V was cut back by 5 bases and J by 8 bases. The CDR3 length is 15 residues. The germline V gene has CDR1 SGHTA and CDR2 FQGNSA. The CDR3 spells CASSPWTSLSDEQFF. Written as DNA, the CDR3 is TGTGCCAGCAGCCCTTGGACTAGCCTCTCGGATGAGCAGTTCTTC.

The chain combines TRBV7-9 with TRBJ2-3; TRBD1 might be the D (6 bases). In germline, CDR1 is SEHNR, CDR2 FQNEAQ (reference sequence). Trimming removed 5 bases from V and 2 bases from J, with 17 bases in between. CDR3 size: 16 residues. The CDR3 DNA is TGTGCCAGCAGCCCCCTAACAGGGCGGTCCACAGATACGCAGTATTTT. Its protein product is CASSPLTGRSTDTQYF. The complete variable domain, with remaining parts taken from reference TRBV7-9 and TRBJ2-3, reads DTGVSQNPRHKITKRGQNVTFRCDPISEHNRLYWYRQTLGQGPEFLTYFQNEAQLEKSRLLSDRFSAERPKGSFSTLEIQRTEQGDSAMYLCASSPLTGRSTDTQYFGPGTRLTVL.

The chain has TRBV5-1 and TRBJ2-3, with D possibly TRBD2 on 5 matching bases. The CDR3 contains 15 residues. V lost 4 bases and J lost 1, with 13 bases in between. The V gene's germline CDR1 is SGHRS and CDR2 YFSETQ. The CDR3 coding sequence is TGCGCCAGCAGCGCCCCCGGGGATCGCACAGATACGCAGTATTTT. Residues: CASSAPGDRTDTQYF.

The genes are TRBV5-1 and TRBJ2-7; 8 positions agree with TRBD1. Trimming took 4 bases from V and 0 from J; bases not matched to a gene: 9. The CDR3 loop spans 16 amino acids. Germline V gene data show CDR1 as SGHRS and CDR2 as YFSETQ. In DNA, the CDR3 is TGCGCCAGCAGCATCGACAGGGGCCGAATCTCCTACGAGCAGTACTTC. As protein: CASSIDRGRISYEQYF.

The chain has TRBV5-4 and TRBJ1-1; no reliable D call. The CDR3 loop spans 12 amino acids. Germline values: CDR1 SGHNT, CDR2 YYREEE (reference sequence). Trimming shortened V by 0 bases and J by 2 bases, and 2 bases separated the two germline ends. CDR3 nucleotide sequence: TGTGCCAGCAGCTTGGTAAACACTGAAGCTTTCTTT. Protein: CASSLVNTEAFF. Supplemented by reference TRBV5-4 and TRBJ1-1, the full variable domain reads ETGVTQSPTHLIKTRGQQVTLRCSSQSGHNTVSWYQQALGQGPQFIFQYYREEENGRGNFPPRFSGLQFPNYSSELNVNALELDDSALYLCASSLVNTEAFFGQGTRLTVV.

The rearrangement links TRBV29-1 to TRBJ2-1; D possibly corresponds to TRBD1 (6 bases). CDR1 and CDR2 from the germline V gene are SQVTM and ANQGSEA. This CDR3 has 11 amino acids. V was trimmed by 8 bases and J by 9 bases, leaving 14 bases between them. The CDR3 DNA follows: TGCAGCCCTCTGGAAGGGGGTGAGCAGTTCTTC. Its protein product is CSPLEGGEQFF.

This chain uses TRBV19 with TRBJ2-3; D is undetermined. Per germline, CDR1 LNHDA and CDR2 SQIVND (reference sequence). With 5 bases removed from V and 3 bases from J, the gap between germline ends came to 12 bases. The CDR3 contains 14 residues. The chain's CDR3 is CASSSELVTDTQYF. DNA for the CDR3: TGTGCCAGTAGTTCTGAGCTCGTGACAGATACGCAGTATTTT.

CDR3 coding DNA: TGTGCCAGCAGTGACCAGGGTTTTGGCTACACCTTC. This gives the protein CASSDQGFGYTF. J is TRBJ1-2 and V is TRBV2; a weak D match, TRBD1 (5 bases). V lost 3 bases and J lost 7, with 9 bases in between. CDR3 length: 12 amino acids. Germline assignment: CDR1 SNHLY and CDR2 FYNNEI.

The genes are TRBV3-1 (or the pseudogene TRBV3-2) and TRBJ2-7; TRBD1 matches 8 bases. This CDR3 has 16 amino acids. V shed 2 bases, J shed 1 base, and the junction held 7 bases outside the gene matches. The germline gives CDR1 LGHDT, CDR2 YNNKEL (reference sequence). The CDR3 is CASSQSRGPRSYEQYF. The CDR3 DNA reads as TGTGCCAGCAGCCAATCCAGGGGGCCGAGGTCCTACGAGCAGTACTTC.

CDR3 DNA sequence: TGTGCCATAAACAGGGGTAGCACAGATACGCAGTATTTT. This gives the protein CAINRGSTDTQYF. The chain is built from TRBV28 and TRBJ2-3, with TRBD1 matching over 7 bases. The CDR3 sequence is 13 residues long. The V gene end was trimmed by 10 bases and the J gene end by 0 bases; junction bases not matched to a gene: 4. Looked up from germline, CDR1 is MDHEN and CDR2 is SYDVKM.